Given below is one T cell receptor beta chain in context. The V gene lost 4 bases and the J gene lost 9 bases, with 10 bases spanning the gap. Germline CDR1 and CDR2: SQVTM and ANQGSEA. The CDR3 consists of 11 residues. These data originate in a study of cytomegalovirus exposure and HLA in healthy donors. Amplification used 60 Vbeta primers and 13 Jbeta primers. Profiled with immunoSEQ multiplex PCR; TCRdb holds only in-frame clones, not every one. The table records approximately 140,000 clones, about 79% of them present only once. This clonotype was sampled from a male donor in good health and CMV-seronegative. Input material: PBMCs. The chain has TRBV29-1 and TRBJ2-1; D is ambiguous. CDR3 in amino acids: CSVVRMGEQFF. CDR3 sequence (DNA): TGCAGCGTTGTGCGGATGGGTGAGCAGTTCTTC.